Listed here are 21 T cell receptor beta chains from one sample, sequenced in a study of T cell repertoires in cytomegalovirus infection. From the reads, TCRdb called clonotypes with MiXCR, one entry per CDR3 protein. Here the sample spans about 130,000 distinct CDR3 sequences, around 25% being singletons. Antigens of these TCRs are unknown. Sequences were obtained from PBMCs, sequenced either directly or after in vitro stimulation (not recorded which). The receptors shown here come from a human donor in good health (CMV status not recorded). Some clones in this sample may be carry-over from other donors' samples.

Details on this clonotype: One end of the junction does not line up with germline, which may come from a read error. Here the CDR3 reads CSARSQGLYYEQFF. The CDR3 DNA sequence: TGCAGTGCTAGAAGTCAGGGTCTCTACTATGAGCAGTTCTTC. This chain joins TRBV20-1 and TRBJ2-1; D may be TRBD1 (5 bases). The CDR3 spans 14 residues. Germline V gene sequence: CDR1 DFQATT, CDR2 SNEGSKA (reference sequence).

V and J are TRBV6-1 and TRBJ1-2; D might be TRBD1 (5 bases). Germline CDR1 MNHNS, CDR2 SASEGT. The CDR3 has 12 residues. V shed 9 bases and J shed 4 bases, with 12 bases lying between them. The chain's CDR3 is CARLRDGYGYTF. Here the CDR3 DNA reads TGTGCCAGATTGAGGGACGGCTATGGCTACACCTTC.

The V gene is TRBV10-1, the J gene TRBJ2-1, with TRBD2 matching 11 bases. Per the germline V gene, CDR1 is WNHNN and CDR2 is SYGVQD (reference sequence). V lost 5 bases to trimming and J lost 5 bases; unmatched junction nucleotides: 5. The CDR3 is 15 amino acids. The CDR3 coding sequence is TGCGCCAGCAGTACTAGCGGGAGATTGCACAATGAGCAGTTCTTC. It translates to CASSTSGRLHNEQFF.

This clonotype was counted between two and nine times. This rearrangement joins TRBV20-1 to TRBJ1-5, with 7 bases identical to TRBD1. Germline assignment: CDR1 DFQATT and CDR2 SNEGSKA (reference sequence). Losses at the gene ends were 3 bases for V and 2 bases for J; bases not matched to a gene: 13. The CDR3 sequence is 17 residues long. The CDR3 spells CSARFPGQKNGNQPQHF. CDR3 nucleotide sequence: TGCAGTGCTAGGTTTCCGGGACAGAAAAATGGCAATCAGCCCCAGCATTTT.

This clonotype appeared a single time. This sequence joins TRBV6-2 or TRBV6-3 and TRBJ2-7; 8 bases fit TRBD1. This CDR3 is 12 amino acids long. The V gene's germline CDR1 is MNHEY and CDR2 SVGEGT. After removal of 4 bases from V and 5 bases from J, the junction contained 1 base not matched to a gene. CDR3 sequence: CASSWTGNEQYV. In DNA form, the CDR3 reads TGTGCCAGCAGTTGGACAGGGAACGAGCAGTACGTC.

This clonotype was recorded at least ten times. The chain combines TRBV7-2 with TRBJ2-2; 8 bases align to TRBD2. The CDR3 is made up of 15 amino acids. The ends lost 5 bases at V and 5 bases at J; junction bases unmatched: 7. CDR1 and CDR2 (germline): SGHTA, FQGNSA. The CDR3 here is CASSASGSGTGELFF. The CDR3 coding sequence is TGTGCCAGCAGCGCGAGCGGGAGCGGGACCGGGGAGCTGTTTTTT.

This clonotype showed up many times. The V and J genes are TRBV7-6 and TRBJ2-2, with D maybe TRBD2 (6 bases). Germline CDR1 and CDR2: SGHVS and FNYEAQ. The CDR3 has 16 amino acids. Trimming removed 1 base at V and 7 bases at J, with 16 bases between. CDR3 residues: CASSLVVGGMVGELFF. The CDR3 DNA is TGTGCCAGCAGCTTAGTCGTCGGGGGAATGGTCGGGGAGCTGTTTTTT.

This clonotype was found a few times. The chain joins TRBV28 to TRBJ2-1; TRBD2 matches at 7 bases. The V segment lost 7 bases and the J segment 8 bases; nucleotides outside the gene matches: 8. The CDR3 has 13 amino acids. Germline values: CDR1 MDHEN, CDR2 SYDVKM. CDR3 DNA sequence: TGTGCCAGCAAGGGCGGGAGTTCGTATGAGCAGTTCTTC. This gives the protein CASKGGSSYEQFF.

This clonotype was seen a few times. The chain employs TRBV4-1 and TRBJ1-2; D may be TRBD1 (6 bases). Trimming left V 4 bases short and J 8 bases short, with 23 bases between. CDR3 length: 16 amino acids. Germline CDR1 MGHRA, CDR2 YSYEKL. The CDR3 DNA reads TGCGCCAGCAGCCCTGCGGCCCATGGGGGGGCAAGAGGCTACACCTTC. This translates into CASSPAAHGGARGYTF.

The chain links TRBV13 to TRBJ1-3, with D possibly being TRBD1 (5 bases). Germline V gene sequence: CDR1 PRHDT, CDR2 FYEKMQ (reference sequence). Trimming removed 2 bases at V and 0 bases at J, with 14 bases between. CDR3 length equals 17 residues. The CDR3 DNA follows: TGTGCCAGCAGCTTAATTTACGGACACAGCTCTGGAAACACCATATATTTT. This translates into CASSLIYGHSSGNTIYF. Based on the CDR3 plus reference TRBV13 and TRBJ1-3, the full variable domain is AAGVIQSPRHLIKEKRETATLKCYPIPRHDTVYWYQQGPGQDPQFLISFYEKMQSDKGSIPDRFSAQQFSDYHSELNMSSLELGDSALYFCASSLIYGHSSGNTIYFGEGSWLTVV.

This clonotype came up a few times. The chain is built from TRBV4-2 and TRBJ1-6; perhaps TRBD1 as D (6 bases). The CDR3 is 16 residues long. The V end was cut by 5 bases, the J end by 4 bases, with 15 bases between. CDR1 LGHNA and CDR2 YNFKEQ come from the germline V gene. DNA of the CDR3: TGTGCCAGCAGCTACCGGACAGAGGAATATAATTCACCCCTCCACTTT. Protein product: CASSYRTEEYNSPLHF.

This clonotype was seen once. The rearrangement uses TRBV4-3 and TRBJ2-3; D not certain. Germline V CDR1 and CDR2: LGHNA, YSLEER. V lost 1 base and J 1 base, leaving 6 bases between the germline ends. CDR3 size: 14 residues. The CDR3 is CASSQGWGTDTQYF. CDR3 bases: TGCGCCAGCAGCCAAGGATGGGGCACAGATACGCAGTATTTT.

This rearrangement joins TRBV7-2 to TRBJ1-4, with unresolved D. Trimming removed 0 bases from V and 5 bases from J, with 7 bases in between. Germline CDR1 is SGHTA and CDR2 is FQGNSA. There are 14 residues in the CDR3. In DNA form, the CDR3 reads TGTGCCAGCAGCTTAGCCGGACTAAATGAAAAACTGTTTTTT. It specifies CASSLAGLNEKLFF.

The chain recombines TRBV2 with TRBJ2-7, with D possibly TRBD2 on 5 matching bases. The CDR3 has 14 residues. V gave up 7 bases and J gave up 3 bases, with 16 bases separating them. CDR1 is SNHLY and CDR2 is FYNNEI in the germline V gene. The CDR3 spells CASILDYGLYEQYF. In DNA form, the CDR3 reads TGTGCCAGCATCCTCGACTACGGGCTCTACGAGCAGTACTTC. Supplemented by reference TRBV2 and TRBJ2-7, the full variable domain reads EPEVTQTPSHQVTQMGQEVILRCVPISNHLYFYWYRQILGQKVEFLVSFYNNEISEKSEIFDDQFSVERPDGSNFTLKIRSTKLEDSAMYFCASILDYGLYEQYFGPGTRLTVT.

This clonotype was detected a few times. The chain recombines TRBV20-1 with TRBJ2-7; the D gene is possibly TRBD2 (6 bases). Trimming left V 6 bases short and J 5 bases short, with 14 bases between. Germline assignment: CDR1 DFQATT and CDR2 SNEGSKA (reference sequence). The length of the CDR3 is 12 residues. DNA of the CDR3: TGCAGTGCCCTAGGTCGGAGGGACGAGCAGTACTTC. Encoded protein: CSALGRRDEQYF.

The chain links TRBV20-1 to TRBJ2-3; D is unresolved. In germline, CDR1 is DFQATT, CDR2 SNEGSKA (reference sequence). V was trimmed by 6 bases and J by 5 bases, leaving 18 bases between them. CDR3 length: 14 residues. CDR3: CSASEKGVGDTQYF. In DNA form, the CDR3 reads TGCAGTGCCTCAGAGAAAGGCGTTGGAGATACGCAGTATTTT.

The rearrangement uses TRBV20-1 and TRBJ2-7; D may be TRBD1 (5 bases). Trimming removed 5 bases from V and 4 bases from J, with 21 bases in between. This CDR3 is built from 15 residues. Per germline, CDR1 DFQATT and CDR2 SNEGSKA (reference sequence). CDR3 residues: CSAHPFAGQRYEQYF. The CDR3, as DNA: TGCAGTGCTCACCCGTTCGCAGGGCAGAGGTACGAGCAGTACTTC.

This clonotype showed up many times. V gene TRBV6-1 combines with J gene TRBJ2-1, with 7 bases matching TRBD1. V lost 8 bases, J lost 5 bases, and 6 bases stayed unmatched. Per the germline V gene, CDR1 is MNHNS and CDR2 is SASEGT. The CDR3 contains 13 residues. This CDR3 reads CASRGQANNEQFF. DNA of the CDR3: TGTGCCAGCCGCGGACAGGCGAACAATGAGCAGTTCTTC.

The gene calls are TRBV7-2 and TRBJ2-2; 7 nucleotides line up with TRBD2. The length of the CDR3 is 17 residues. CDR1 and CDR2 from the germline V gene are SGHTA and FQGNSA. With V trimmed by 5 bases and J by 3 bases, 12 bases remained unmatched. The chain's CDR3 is CASSVLAGGGYTGELFF. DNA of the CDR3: TGTGCCAGCAGCGTCTTAGCGGGTGGGGGGTACACCGGGGAGCTGTTTTTT.

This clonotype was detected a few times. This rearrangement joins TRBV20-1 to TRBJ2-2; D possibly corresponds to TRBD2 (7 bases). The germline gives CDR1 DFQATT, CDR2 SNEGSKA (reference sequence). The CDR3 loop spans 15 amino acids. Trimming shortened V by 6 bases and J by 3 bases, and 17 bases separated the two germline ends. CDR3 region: CSARPGGRDTGELFF. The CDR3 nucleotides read TGCAGTGCGAGACCCGGGGGGCGGGACACCGGGGAGCTGTTTTTT.

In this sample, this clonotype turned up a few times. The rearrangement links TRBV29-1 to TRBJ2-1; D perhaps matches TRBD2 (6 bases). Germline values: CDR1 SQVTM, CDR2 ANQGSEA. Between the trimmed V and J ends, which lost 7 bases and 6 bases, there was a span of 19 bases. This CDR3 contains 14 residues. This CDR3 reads CSAGTLVPFNEQFF. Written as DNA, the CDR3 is TGCAGCGCCGGGACTCTCGTGCCCTTCAATGAGCAGTTCTTC.